This TCR beta chain was sequenced during a study of a mutant IDH1 vaccine in newly diagnosed glioma. Study summary: Treated patients had a mean age of about 44 years and a sex split that was roughly 60% male and around 38% female.

Trimming pared 4 bases from V and 6 bases from J, leaving 13 bases between. CDR1 and CDR2 (germline): MRHNA, SNTAGT. This CDR3 comprises 13 residues. Indicated time point: week 35, safety follow-up. In the vaccine, a single dose held 300 ug of the mutant IDH1 20-mer peptide, along with topical imiquimod. In weeks 1, 3, 5, 7, 11, 15, 19 and 23, patients were vaccinated. On this clone: Its matching antigen is unknown.

Only in-frame clones appear in the TCRdb table, and some are missing; sequencing was by immunoSEQ multiplex PCR. The repertoire holds about 48,000 clones, with roughly 84% as singletons. The genes are TRBV6-4 and TRBJ2-7, with D possibly matching TRBD1 (5 bases). The sequencing here drew on PBMCs, taken from a glioma patient whose treatment included an IDH1 peptide vaccine. The origin of this receptor is a man in his forties with glioma. This CDR3 is CASSAGLTGEQYF. As DNA, the CDR3 is TGTGCCAGCAGTGCAGGGCTCACGGGCGAGCAGTACTTC.